Presented here are 18 T cell receptor beta chains from one specimen sequenced in a study of cytomegalovirus exposure and HLA in healthy donors. The PCR contained 60 Vbeta and 13 Jbeta primers. Data came from immunoSEQ multiplex PCR; TCRdb stores just in-frame clones and leaves some out. This table has under 200,000 clones, 80% to 85% appearing once. Source material: PBMCs. These TCRs come from a man aged 25 to 40 in good health and CMV-seronegative.

V gene TRBV30 combines with J gene TRBJ1-2, with TRBD1 matching over 12 bases. The ends lost 4 bases at V and 7 bases at J; junction bases unmatched: 4. Germline values: CDR1 GTSNPN, CDR2 SVGIG (reference sequence). This CDR3 spans 13 amino acids. In nucleotides, the CDR3 is TGTGCCTGGACCGGGACAGGGGGCTCTGGCTACACCTTC. Amino acid sequence: CAWTGTGGSGYTF.

The chain links TRBV30 to TRBJ2-5; TRBD1 aligns across 7 bases. Germline-derived CDR1 and CDR2 are GTSNPN and SVGIG (reference sequence). Losses at the gene ends were 8 bases for V and 2 bases for J; bases not matched to a gene: 5. The CDR3 has 12 residues. The DNA of the CDR3 is TGTGCCCGGACAGGCGCACAAGAGACCCAGTACTTC. Its translation is CARTGAQETQYF. Full variable domain (outside the CDR3, taken from reference TRBV30 and TRBJ2-5): SQTIHQWPATLVQPVGSPLSLECTVEGTSNPNLYWYRQAAGRGLQLLFYSVGIGQISSEVPQNLSASRPQDRQFILSSKKLLLSDSGFYLCARTGAQETQYFGPGTRLLVL.

This clone was detected only a few times. The rearrangement joins TRBV2 to TRBJ1-5; D remains ambiguous. Per germline, CDR1 SNHLY and CDR2 FYNNEI. The CDR3 contains 12 residues. Trimming removed 7 bases from V and 4 bases from J, with 8 bases in between. The CDR3 bases are TGTGCCAGCATGGGCCTTAATCAGCCCCAGCATTTT. Amino acid sequence: CASMGLNQPQHF.

This sequence joins TRBV7-8 and TRBJ1-2; 7 positions agree with TRBD1. Losses at the gene ends were 3 bases for V and 2 bases for J; bases not matched to a gene: 6. This CDR3 has 15 residues. Looked up from germline, CDR1 is SGHVS and CDR2 is FQNEAQ. The DNA of the CDR3 is TGTGCCAGCAGCTTTCCGACAGGGAAGAACTATGGCTACACCTTC. Translated, it gives CASSFPTGKNYGYTF.

CDR3 nucleotide sequence: TGCGCCAGCAGCCCCGAGGGGAACACTGAAGCTTTCTTT. It is translated as CASSPEGNTEAFF. The chain links TRBV5-1 to TRBJ1-1; D not resolved. Trimming left V 4 bases short and J 1 base short, with 8 bases between. Per germline, CDR1 SGHRS and CDR2 YFSETQ. The CDR3 contains 13 residues.

The CDR3 reads CASSGGDTEAFF. The CDR3 coding sequence is TGCGCCAGCAGCGGGGGGGACACTGAAGCTTTCTTT. The chain links TRBV5-1 to TRBJ1-1; D is perhaps TRBD1 (5 bases). The CDR3 spans 12 residues. CDR1 and CDR2 from the germline V gene are SGHRS and YFSETQ. Trimming removed 4 bases at V and 3 bases at J, with 7 bases between. Supplemented by reference TRBV5-1 and TRBJ1-1, the full variable domain reads KAGVTQTPRYLIKTRGQQVTLSCSPISGHRSVSWYQQTPGQGLQFLFEYFSETQRNKGNFPGRFSGRQFSNSRSEMNVSTLELGDSALYLCASSGGDTEAFFGQGTRLTVV.

This clone turned up a few times. This chain connects TRBV5-1 to TRBJ2-2; the D is unclear. Looked up from germline, CDR1 is SGHRS and CDR2 is YFSETQ. The V end was cut by 0 bases, the J end by 7 bases, with 16 bases between. The CDR3 is 16 amino acids. The CDR3 region has the DNA TGCGCCAGCAGCTTGGTTCCCAGGCTGGAAGTCGGGGAGCTGTTTTTT. Residues: CASSLVPRLEVGELFF.

The chain has TRBV6-1 and TRBJ2-5; D is uncertain. V was cut by 1 base and J by 2 bases, with 11 bases left in between. The CDR3 consists of 15 residues. The germline CDR1 and CDR2 sequences are MNHNS and SASEGT. In nucleotides, the CDR3 is TGTGCCAGCAGTGAAGGAGGAACTGTGCAAGAGACCCAGTACTTC. Translation gives CASSEGGTVQETQYF.

V is TRBV5-1 and J is TRBJ2-1; 9 bases are shared with TRBD2. The CDR3 consists of 17 residues. Germline V gives CDR1 SGHRS, CDR2 YFSETQ. J was trimmed by 0 bases and V by 7 bases; bases with no gene match: 11. This CDR3 is CASGLSASGISYNEQFF. As DNA, the CDR3 is TGCGCCAGCGGTTTATCGGCTAGCGGGATCTCCTACAATGAGCAGTTCTTC.

This sequence joins TRBV18 and TRBJ1-1; TRBD1 is a possible D gene (5 bases). Germline assignment: CDR1 KGHSH and CDR2 LQKENI. Trimming pared 5 bases from V and 8 bases from J, leaving 15 bases between. The CDR3 extends over 13 amino acids. CDR3 nucleotide sequence: TGTGCCAGCTCATCCACCCAGGGTACCGAAGCTTTCTTT. Translation: CASSSTQGTEAFF.

J is TRBJ2-6 and V is TRBV2; 7 nucleotides align to TRBD1. The V gene end was trimmed by 5 bases and the J gene end by 0 bases; junction bases not matched to a gene: 1. Germline V gives CDR1 SNHLY, CDR2 FYNNEI. This CDR3 is 15 amino acids long. This CDR3 is CASSPGGSGANVLTF. The CDR3 region has the DNA TGTGCCAGCAGTCCAGGGGGCTCTGGGGCCAACGTCCTGACTTTC. The complete variable domain, with remaining parts taken from reference TRBV2 and TRBJ2-6, reads EPEVTQTPSHQVTQMGQEVILRCVPISNHLYFYWYRQILGQKVEFLVSFYNNEISEKSEIFDDQFSVERPDGSNFTLKIRSTKLEDSAMYFCASSPGGSGANVLTFGAGSRLTVL.

This clone was recorded a few times. Other DNA sequences of this sample code for an identical CDR3. The V gene is TRBV2, the J gene TRBJ2-7, with 7 nucleotides matching TRBD1. CDR3 size: 12 residues. V dropped 4 bases and J dropped 3; count of bases not matched to a gene: 0. The V gene's germline CDR1 is SNHLY and CDR2 FYNNEI. The CDR3 protein is CASSGDSYEQYF. Here the CDR3 DNA reads TGTGCCAGCAGTGGGGACAGCTACGAGCAGTACTTC.

The chain is built from TRBV9 and TRBJ1-2; D remains ambiguous. The CDR3 runs to 13 residues. V gave up 4 bases and J gave up 8 bases, with 15 bases separating them. Germline loops: CDR1 SGDLS, CDR2 YYNGEE. For the CDR3, the DNA is TGTGCCAGCAGCCCGAGTTCCGGGAGCGGCTACACCTTC. Translation gives CASSPSSGSGYTF. Filled out from reference TRBV9 and TRBJ1-2, the complete variable domain reads DSGVTQTPKHLITATGQRVTLRCSPRSGDLSVYWYQQSLDQGLQFLIQYYNGEERAKGNILERFSAQQFPDLHSELNLSSLELGDSALYFCASSPSSGSGYTFGSGTRLTVV.

The V and J genes are TRBV5-1 and TRBJ1-5; 7 bases match TRBD1. With V trimmed by 1 base and J by 2 bases, 6 bases remained unmatched. This CDR3 is built from 16 residues. CDR1 is SGHRS and CDR2 is YFSETQ in the germline V gene. The CDR3 here is CASSLRGGECNQPQHF. Written as DNA, the CDR3 is TGCGCCAGCAGCTTGAGAGGGGGCGAGTGCAATCAGCCCCAGCATTTT.

This clone was counted a single time. One end of the junction is discordant with germline, which a read error may explain. V and J are TRBV7-9 and TRBJ1-2, with D uncertain. The germline V gene encodes CDR1 SEHNR and CDR2 FQNEAQ (reference sequence). This CDR3 contains 12 residues. The CDR3 is CSSSHPLGGYTF. For the CDR3, the DNA is TGTTCCAGCAGCCACCCCCTCGGGGGCTACACCTTC. Based on the CDR3 plus reference TRBV7-9 and TRBJ1-2, the full variable domain is DTGVSQNPRHKITKRGQNVTFRCDPISEHNRLYWYRQTLGQGPEFLTYFQNEAQLEKSRLLSDRFSAERPKGSFSTLEIQRTEQGDSAMYLCSSSHPLGGYTFGSGTRLTVV.

The chain recombines TRBV27 with TRBJ2-7; 8 bases fit TRBD1. The CDR3 has 14 amino acids. The V gene end was trimmed by 6 bases and the J gene end by 3 bases; junction bases not matched to a gene: 7. Per germline, CDR1 MNHEY and CDR2 SMNVEV (reference sequence). CDR3 sequence: CASRLDRAGYEQYF. The CDR3 DNA is TGTGCCAGCAGACTGGACAGGGCGGGCTACGAGCAGTACTTC.

This clone occurred once. The rearrangement uses TRBV18 and TRBJ2-7, with 8 bases fitting TRBD1. Germline lookup yields CDR1 KGHSH and CDR2 LQKENI. This CDR3 comprises 15 residues. V was clipped by 2 bases and J by 0 bases; unmatched bases: 3. CDR3 region: CASSPADRVSYEQYF. The CDR3 DNA sequence: TGTGCCAGCTCACCAGCGGACAGGGTCTCCTACGAGCAGTACTTC.

The CDR3 DNA reads TGTGCCAGCAGCTTGTATTTCGGGACAGGGGGGGCCTACGAGCAGTACTTC. Amino acids: CASSLYFGTGGAYEQYF. The V call is TRBV5-6, the J call TRBJ2-7, with 11 positions matching TRBD1. CDR1 and CDR2 (germline): SGHDT, YYEEEE. This CDR3 contains 17 residues. Trimming took 1 base from V and 2 from J; bases not matched to a gene: 8.